The rows below give T cell receptor beta chains drawn from one sample of a study of shared clonotypes between healthy human individuals. Method: immunoSEQ multiplex PCR; TCRdb's copy keeps in-frame clones and lacks some. The table includes more than 1 million clones, around 78% detected once. Sequencing was done on a sample of memory CD4+ T cells from PBMCs. These receptors all stem from a man between 18 and 35 years old in good health. Some clones in this sample may be carry-over from other donors' samples. CDR3s include the opening cysteine and the closing phenylalanine or tryptophan. Each record gives: V gene, CDR3 length, clone size, CDR3 protein. Only some rows state a clone size, as once, few, many or a class for expanded clones.

v_call: TRBV18
cdr3_length: 15
clone_size: NA
cdr3_aa: CASSPLGTGGDEQYF

v_call: TRBV7-8
cdr3_length: 14
clone_size: NA
cdr3_aa: CASSPPGDSLGYTF

v_call: TRBV7-8
cdr3_length: 16
clone_size: NA
cdr3_aa: CASSVRTSGRINEQFF

v_call: TRBV28
cdr3_length: 11
clone_size: NA
cdr3_aa: CASSLEGLWFF

v_call: TRBV29-1
cdr3_length: 10
clone_size: NA
cdr3_aa: CSGGSDEQFF

v_call: TRBV29-1
cdr3_length: 12
clone_size: NA
cdr3_aa: CSGTSGGNEQFF

v_call: TRBV6-1
cdr3_length: 14
clone_size: NA
cdr3_aa: CASTSGIGTGELFF

v_call: TRBV5-1
cdr3_length: 14
clone_size: few
cdr3_aa: CASSKGQGDNEQYF

v_call: TRBV5-1
cdr3_length: 14
clone_size: NA
cdr3_aa: CASSPEDRGEKLFF

v_call: TRBV7-9
cdr3_length: 15
clone_size: NA
cdr3_aa: CASSLATGRNEKLFF

v_call: TRBV5-1
cdr3_length: 16
clone_size: NA
cdr3_aa: CASSSRAGTSTDTQYF